The 16 T cell receptor beta chains listed next were all sequenced from one sample in a study of T cells in women clearing cervical HPV infection. Data came from immunoSEQ multiplex PCR; TCRdb stores just in-frame clones and leaves some out. The sample yields over 25,000 clones, of which the top ten take up 20% to 25%. Sequenced: blood buffy coat. All receptors derive from a woman between 18 and 69 years old with a cervical HPV16 infection that either progressed to CIN3+ or cleared (not recorded which).

About this clone: Read coverage stops 3 residues before the CDR3 terminus; the germline J gene supplies the remainder. The chain combines TRBV5-1 with TRBJ2-5; 10 bases are a match to TRBD2. Germline values: CDR1 SGHRS, CDR2 YFSETQ. This CDR3 spans 14 amino acids. V dropped 5 bases and J dropped 4; count of bases not matched to a gene: 5. The CDR3 protein is CASRALAGVETQYF. CDR3 DNA (partial): TGCGCCAGCAGAGCGCTAGCGGGAGTAGAGACC.

Details on this clone: The DNA ends 3 residues before the CDR3 does, and the rest of the CDR3 is filled in from the germline J gene. The chain carries TRBV20-1 and TRBJ2-1, with 12 bases lining up with TRBD2. The ends lost 1 base at V and 6 bases at J; junction bases unmatched: 7. The CDR3 spans 16 residues. Germline V CDR1 and CDR2: DFQATT, SNEGSKA (reference sequence). This CDR3 reads CSARVQLAGGSNEQFF. Incomplete CDR3 DNA: TGCAGTGCTAGAGTCCAACTAGCGGGAGGCTCCAATGAG.

With respect to this clone: The CDR3 end lies 3 residues beyond the end of the read and is filled in from the germline J gene. The chain has TRBV7-9 and TRBJ1-1, with D possibly matching TRBD1 (5 bases). Germline V gives CDR1 SEHNR, CDR2 FQNEAQ (reference sequence). Trimming left V 1 base short and J 6 bases short, with 12 bases between. There are 14 residues in the CDR3. CDR3 in amino acids: CASSLDAGSSEAFF. The sequenced part of the CDR3 DNA is TGTGCCAGCAGCTTAGATGCAGGGTCATCTGAA.

A remark on this clone: The read finishes 3 residues shy of the CDR3 end, and the germline J gene is used to complete it. This specimen includes other DNA sequences encoding the same CDR3. The chain employs TRBV19 and TRBJ1-3; D is possibly TRBD1 (5 bases). This CDR3 spans 14 amino acids. Germline assignment: CDR1 LNHDA and CDR2 SQIVND (reference sequence). Trimming stripped 7 bases from V and 4 bases from J, with 14 bases between. The covered CDR3 bases are TGTGCCAGTACCGCCGGCCAGGGAGGAAACACC. Translating it yields CASTAGQGGNT. The CDR3 in full is CASTAGQGGNTIYF.

As concerns this clone: The read stops 3 residues short of the end of the CDR3; the missing end is completed from the germline J gene. The rearrangement links TRBV5-6 to TRBJ2-5; D perhaps matches TRBD2 (5 bases). Trimming took off 1 base at V and 5 bases at J, with 15 bases between the two ends. The germline V gene has CDR1 SGHDT and CDR2 YYEEEE. This CDR3 is 15 amino acids long. The CDR3: CASSLTRYGGETQYF. CDR3 DNA (partial): TGTGCCAGCAGCTTGACCCGATATGGCGGGGAGACC.

Comment on this clone: The CDR3 extends 3 residues past the end of the read, so its final part is completed from the germline J gene. V gene TRBV19 combines with J gene TRBJ1-2; D is undetermined. The CDR3 has 14 amino acids. Germline assignment: CDR1 LNHDA and CDR2 SQIVND (reference sequence). The CDR3 bases that were read are TGTGCCAGTAGTATTAGGGTGTTCTCCTACGAC. Amino acids: CASSIRVFSYD. The whole CDR3 reads CASSIRVFSYDYTF.

CDR3 protein: CASSLVDSNQPQYF. CDR3 DNA (partial): TGTGCCAGCAGCTTAGTGGATAGCAATCAGCCG. J is TRBJ2-3 and V is TRBV7-9; D ambiguous. The CDR3 end is not reached by the read, which stops 3 residues before it; the germline J gene fills it in. This CDR3 contains 14 residues. CDR1 is SEHNR and CDR2 is FQNEAQ in the germline V gene (reference sequence). Drawing the rest from reference TRBV7-9 and TRBJ2-3, the complete variable domain is DTGVSQNPRHKITKRGQNVTFRCDPISEHNRLYWYRQTLGQGPEFLTYFQNEAQLEKSRLLSDRFSAERPKGSFSTLEIQRTEQGDSAMYLCASSLVDSNQPQYFGPGTRLTVL.

Points on this clone: The DNA ends 3 residues before the CDR3 does, and the rest of the CDR3 is filled in from the germline J gene. The V gene is TRBV29-1, the J gene TRBJ2-3; perhaps TRBD1 as D (5 bases). The CDR3 consists of 11 residues. Germline lookup yields CDR1 SQVTM and CDR2 ANQGSEA. The sequenced part of the CDR3 DNA is TGCAGCCCCAGGGTCCAAGAGACG. This gives the protein CSPRVQET. The full-length CDR3 reads as CSPRVQETQYF.

Comment on this clone: The read stops 3 residues short of the end of the CDR3; the missing end is completed from the germline J gene. This chain connects TRBV6-1 to TRBJ2-3, with 9 positions matching TRBD2. The germline CDR1 and CDR2 sequences are MNHNS and SASEGT. This CDR3 contains 15 residues. The CDR3 sequence: CASSGPSGAKATQYF. The CDR3 bases that were read are TGTGCCAGCAGTGGGCCTAGCGGGGCCAAAGCCACG.

A remark on this clone: The sequenced fragment ends 3 residues before the CDR3 boundary, so the rest is inferred from the germline J gene. The chain carries TRBV6-2 or TRBV6-3 and TRBJ1-2; D is unclear. Germline loops: CDR1 MNHEY, CDR2 SVGEGT. The CDR3 spans 17 residues. This chain's CDR3 is CASRSVTRPSGSYDYTF. The sequenced part of the CDR3 DNA is TGTGCCAGCAGATCAGTTACCCGTCCAAGCGGATCCTACGAC.

Regarding this clone: The CDR3 end is not reached by the read, which stops 3 residues before it; the germline J gene fills it in. V usage is TRBV28 and J usage is TRBJ2-5; 14 bases agree with TRBD2. CDR1 is MDHEN, CDR2 SYDVKM, per germline. The V and J ends lost 5 bases and 6 bases, in that order; junction bases with no gene match: 8. This CDR3 is built from 16 residues. CDR3 protein: CASSQGLAGVLKTQYF. Incomplete CDR3 DNA: TGTGCCAGCAGTCAGGGACTAGCGGGAGTTCTGAAGACC.

Comment on this clone: The DNA ends 3 residues before the CDR3 does, and the rest of the CDR3 is filled in from the germline J gene. This chain connects TRBV18 to TRBJ1-2; D remains ambiguous. Germline V gene lookup returns CDR1 KGHSH and CDR2 LQKENI. The CDR3 consists of 14 residues. CDR3 sequence reads: CASSLTSGGYDYTF. Incomplete CDR3 DNA: TGTGCCAGCTCACTCACTAGCGGAGGCTACGAC.

Details on this clone: The sequenced fragment ends 3 residues before the CDR3 boundary, so the rest is inferred from the germline J gene. The chain is built from TRBV2 and TRBJ2-7, with D tentatively TRBD1 (6 bases). CDR1 SNHLY and CDR2 FYNNEI come from the germline V gene. Trimming cost V 6 bases and J 3 bases, with 21 bases left between them. The CDR3 covers 16 residues. The CDR3 spells CASRSGQGTFLYEQYF. The covered CDR3 bases are TGTGCCAGCAGGAGTGGGCAGGGGACCTTCCTCTACGAG.

As regards this clone: The CDR3 extends 3 residues past the end of the read, so its final part is completed from the germline J gene. The chain carries TRBV20-1 and TRBJ2-7; 10 bases map to TRBD2. This CDR3 has 13 residues. Germline V gene sequence: CDR1 DFQATT, CDR2 SNEGSKA (reference sequence). The trim removed 6 bases at V and 6 bases at J, leaving 8 bases unmatched. The covered CDR3 bases are TGCAGTGCCACCCCTAGCGGGAGCGGCGAG. Protein sequence: CSATPSGSGE. The whole CDR3 sequence reads CSATPSGSGEQYF.

As concerns this clone: The read ends 3 residues shy of where the CDR3 ends; the end is completed using the germline J gene. The rearrangement joins TRBV30 to TRBJ2-2; D is possibly TRBD1 (5 bases). CDR3 length: 14 amino acids. Germline lookup yields CDR1 GTSNPN and CDR2 SVGIG (reference sequence). CDR3 amino acids: CAWSAGSGANVLFF. CDR3 DNA (partial): TGTGCCTGGAGTGCAGGGTCTGGGGCCAACGTG.

The part of the CDR3 DNA that was read is TGCAGTGCTAGGTCGGACAGGGGGCAAGAGACG. As protein: CSARSDRGQET. The full-length CDR3 reads as CSARSDRGQETQYF. The rearrangement joins TRBV20-1 to TRBJ2-3; 11 bases map to TRBD1. The missing CDR3 end, 3 residues past where the read stops, is filled in from the germline J gene. Germline V gene sequence: CDR1 DFQATT, CDR2 SNEGSKA (reference sequence). The CDR3 runs 14 residues.